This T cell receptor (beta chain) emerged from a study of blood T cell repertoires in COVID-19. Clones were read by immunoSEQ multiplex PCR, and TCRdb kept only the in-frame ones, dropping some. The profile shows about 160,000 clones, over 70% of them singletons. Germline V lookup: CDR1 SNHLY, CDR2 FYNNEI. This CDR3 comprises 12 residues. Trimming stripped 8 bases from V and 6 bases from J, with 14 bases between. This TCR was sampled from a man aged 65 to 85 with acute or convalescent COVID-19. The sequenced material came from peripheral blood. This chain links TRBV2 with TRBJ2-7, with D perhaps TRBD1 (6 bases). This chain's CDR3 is CASRDTGSEQYF. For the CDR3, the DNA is TGTGCCAGCCGGGACACGGGGAGCGAGCAGTACTTC.